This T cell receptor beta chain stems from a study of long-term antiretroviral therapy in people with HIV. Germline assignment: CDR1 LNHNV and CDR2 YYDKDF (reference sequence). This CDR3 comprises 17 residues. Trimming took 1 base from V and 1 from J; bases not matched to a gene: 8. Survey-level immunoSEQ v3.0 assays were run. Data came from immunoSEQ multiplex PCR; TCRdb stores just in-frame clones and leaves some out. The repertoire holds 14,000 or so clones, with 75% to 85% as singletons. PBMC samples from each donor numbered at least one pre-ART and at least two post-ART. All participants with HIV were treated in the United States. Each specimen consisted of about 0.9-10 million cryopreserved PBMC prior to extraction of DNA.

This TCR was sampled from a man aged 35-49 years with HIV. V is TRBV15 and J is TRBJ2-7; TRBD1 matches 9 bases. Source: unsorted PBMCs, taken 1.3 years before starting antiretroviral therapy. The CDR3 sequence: CATSRAPPDRGSYEQYF. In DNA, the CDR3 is TGTGCCACCAGCAGAGCGCCGCCGGACAGGGGTTCCTACGAGCAGTACTTC.